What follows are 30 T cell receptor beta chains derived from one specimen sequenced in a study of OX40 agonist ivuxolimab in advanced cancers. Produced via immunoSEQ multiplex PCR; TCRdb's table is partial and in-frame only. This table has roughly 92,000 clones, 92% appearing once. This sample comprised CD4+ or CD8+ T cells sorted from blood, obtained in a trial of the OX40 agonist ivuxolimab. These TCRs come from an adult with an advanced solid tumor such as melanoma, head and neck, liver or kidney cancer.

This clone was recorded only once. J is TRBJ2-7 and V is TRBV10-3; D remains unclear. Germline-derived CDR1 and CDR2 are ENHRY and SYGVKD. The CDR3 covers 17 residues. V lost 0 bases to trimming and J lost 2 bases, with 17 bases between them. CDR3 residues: CAISESILLTPTYEQYF. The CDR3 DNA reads TGTGCCATCAGTGAGTCGATTCTCCTAACCCCGACCTACGAGCAGTACTTC.

In DNA form, the CDR3 reads TGTGCCAGCAGTGAAGCGACTTATCAGGTTATGAACACTGAAGCTTTCTTT. Its protein product is CASSEATYQVMNTEAFF. V and J are TRBV6-1 and TRBJ1-1; D not certain. Trimming cost V 0 bases and J 0 bases, with 14 bases left between them. CDR3 length: 17 residues. Germline V gives CDR1 MNHNS, CDR2 SASEGT.

CDR3 in amino acids: CASSPGQGPPPNYGYTF. DNA for the CDR3: TGTGCCAGCAGCCCAGGGCAGGGTCCCCCTCCTAACTATGGCTACACCTTC. The chain combines TRBV7-9 with TRBJ1-2, with D possibly being TRBD1 (5 bases). Trimming removed 5 bases from V and 0 bases from J, with 19 bases in between. The germline V gene has CDR1 SEHNR and CDR2 FQNEAQ (reference sequence). There are 17 residues in the CDR3.

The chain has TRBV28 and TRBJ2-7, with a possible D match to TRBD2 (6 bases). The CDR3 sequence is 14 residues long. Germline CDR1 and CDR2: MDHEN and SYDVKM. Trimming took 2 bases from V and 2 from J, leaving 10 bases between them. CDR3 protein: CASSLMRGPYEQYF. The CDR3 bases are TGTGCCAGCAGTTTAATGCGGGGTCCCTACGAGCAGTACTTC.

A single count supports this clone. CDR3 region: CASSFVGGGTEAFF. CDR3 DNA: TGTGCCAGCAGCTTTGTTGGGGGCGGCACTGAAGCTTTCTTT. This chain uses TRBV5-6 with TRBJ1-1, with D perhaps matching TRBD1 (6 bases). Trimming removed 2 bases at V and 4 bases at J, with 12 bases between. In germline, CDR1 is SGHDT, CDR2 YYEEEE. The CDR3 extends over 14 amino acids.

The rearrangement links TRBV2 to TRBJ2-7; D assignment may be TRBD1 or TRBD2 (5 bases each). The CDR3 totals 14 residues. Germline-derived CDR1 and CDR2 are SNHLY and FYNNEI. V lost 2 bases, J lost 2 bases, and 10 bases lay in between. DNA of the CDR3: TGTGCCAGCAGTGAATGGGACGGCACCTACGAGCAGTACTTC. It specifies CASSEWDGTYEQYF.

The CDR3 sequence: CASGYEGEYNEQFF. CDR3 DNA sequence: TGTGCTAGTGGTTATGAGGGAGAGTACAATGAGCAGTTCTTC. The gene calls are TRBV12-5 and TRBJ2-1; maybe TRBD2 (5 bases). The CDR3 is 14 residues long. The germline CDR1 and CDR2 sequences are LGHNT and FRNRAP. The V gene lost 4 bases and the J gene lost 4 bases, with 11 bases spanning the gap.

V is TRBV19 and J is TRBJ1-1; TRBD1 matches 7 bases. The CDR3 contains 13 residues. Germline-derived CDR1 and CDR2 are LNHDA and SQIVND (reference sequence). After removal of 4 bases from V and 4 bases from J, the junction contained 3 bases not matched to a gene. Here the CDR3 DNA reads TGTGCCAGTAGTAACGACAGGGCCACTGAAGCTTTCTTT. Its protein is CASSNDRATEAFF.

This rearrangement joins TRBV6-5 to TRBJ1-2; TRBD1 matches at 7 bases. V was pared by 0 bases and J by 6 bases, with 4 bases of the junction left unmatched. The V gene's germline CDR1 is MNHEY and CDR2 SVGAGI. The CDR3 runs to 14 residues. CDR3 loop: CASSYSGGADGYTF. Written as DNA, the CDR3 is TGTGCCAGCAGTTACTCAGGGGGCGCAGATGGCTACACCTTC.

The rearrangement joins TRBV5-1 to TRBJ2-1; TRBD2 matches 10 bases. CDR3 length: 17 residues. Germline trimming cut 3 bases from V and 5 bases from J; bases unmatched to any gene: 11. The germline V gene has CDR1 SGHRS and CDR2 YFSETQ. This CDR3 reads CASSYLLAGTTHNEQFF. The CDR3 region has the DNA TGCGCCAGCAGCTACCTACTAGCGGGGACTACCCACAATGAGCAGTTCTTC.

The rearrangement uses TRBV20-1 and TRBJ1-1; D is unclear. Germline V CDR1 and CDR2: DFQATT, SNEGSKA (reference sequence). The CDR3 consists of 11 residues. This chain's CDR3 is CRAKRNTEAFF. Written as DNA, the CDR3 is TGCAGGGCGAAGCGGAACACTGAAGCTTTCTTT.

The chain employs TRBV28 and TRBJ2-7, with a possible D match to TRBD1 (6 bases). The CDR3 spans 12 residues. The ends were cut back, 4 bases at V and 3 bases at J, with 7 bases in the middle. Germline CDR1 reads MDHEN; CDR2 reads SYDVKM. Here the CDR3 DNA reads TGTGCCAGCAGTTCGGACAGCTACGAGCAGTACTTC. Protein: CASSSDSYEQYF.

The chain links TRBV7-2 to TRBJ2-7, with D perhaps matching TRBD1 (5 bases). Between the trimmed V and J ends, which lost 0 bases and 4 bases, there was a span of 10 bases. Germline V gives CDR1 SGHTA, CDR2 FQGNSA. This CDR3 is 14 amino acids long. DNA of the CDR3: TGTGCCAGCAGCTTAGCGACCCAGGGTTACGAGCAGTACTTC. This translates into CASSLATQGYEQYF.

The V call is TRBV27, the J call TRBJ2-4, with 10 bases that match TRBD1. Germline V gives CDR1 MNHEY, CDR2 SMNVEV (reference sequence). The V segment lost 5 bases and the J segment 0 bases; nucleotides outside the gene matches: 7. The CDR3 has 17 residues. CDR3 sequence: CASSPRQGAVAKNIQYF. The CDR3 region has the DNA TGTGCCAGCAGTCCACGACAGGGGGCTGTAGCCAAAAACATTCAGTACTTC.

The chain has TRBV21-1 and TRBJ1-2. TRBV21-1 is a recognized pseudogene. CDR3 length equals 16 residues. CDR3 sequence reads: CASSKVEKGQTDGYTF. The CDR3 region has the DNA TGTGCCAGCAGCAAAGTTGAGAAAGGGCAGACGGATGGCTACACCTTC.

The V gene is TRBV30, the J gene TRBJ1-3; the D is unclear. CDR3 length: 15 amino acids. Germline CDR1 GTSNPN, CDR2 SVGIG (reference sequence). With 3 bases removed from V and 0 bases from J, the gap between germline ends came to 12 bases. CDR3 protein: CAWRVDDYSGNTIYF. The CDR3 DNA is TGTGCCTGGAGGGTGGATGACTACTCTGGAAACACCATATATTTT.

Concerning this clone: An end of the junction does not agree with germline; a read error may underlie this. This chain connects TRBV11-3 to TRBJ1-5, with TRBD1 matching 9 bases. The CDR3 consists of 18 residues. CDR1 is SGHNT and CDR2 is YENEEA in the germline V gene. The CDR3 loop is CASSLDLGRTGDNRPQHF. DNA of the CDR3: TGTGCCAGCAGCTTAGATTTGGGCCGGACAGGGGACAATCGGCCCCAGCATTTT.

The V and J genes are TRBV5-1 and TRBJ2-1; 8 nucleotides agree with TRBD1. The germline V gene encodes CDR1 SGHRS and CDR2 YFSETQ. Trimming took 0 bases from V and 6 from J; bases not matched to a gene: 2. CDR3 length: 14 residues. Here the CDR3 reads CASSLGGQVNEQFF. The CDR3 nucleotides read TGCGCCAGCAGCTTGGGGGGACAGGTCAATGAGCAGTTCTTC.

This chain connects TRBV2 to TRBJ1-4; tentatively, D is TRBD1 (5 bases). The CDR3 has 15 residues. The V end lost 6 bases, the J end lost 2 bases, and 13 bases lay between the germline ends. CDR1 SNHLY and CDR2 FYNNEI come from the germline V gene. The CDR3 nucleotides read TGTGCCAGCAGAACCCCCCGGGACACTAATGAAAAACTGTTTTTT. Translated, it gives CASRTPRDTNEKLFF. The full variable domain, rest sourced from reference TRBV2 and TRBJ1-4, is EPEVTQTPSHQVTQMGQEVILRCVPISNHLYFYWYRQILGQKVEFLVSFYNNEISEKSEIFDDQFSVERPDGSNFTLKIRSTKLEDSAMYFCASRTPRDTNEKLFFGSGTQLSVL.

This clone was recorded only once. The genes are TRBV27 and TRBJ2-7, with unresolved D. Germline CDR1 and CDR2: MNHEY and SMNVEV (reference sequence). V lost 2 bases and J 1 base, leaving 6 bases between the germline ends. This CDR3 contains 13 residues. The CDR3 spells CASSLDISYEQYF. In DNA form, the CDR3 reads TGTGCCAGCAGTTTAGACATTTCCTACGAGCAGTACTTC.

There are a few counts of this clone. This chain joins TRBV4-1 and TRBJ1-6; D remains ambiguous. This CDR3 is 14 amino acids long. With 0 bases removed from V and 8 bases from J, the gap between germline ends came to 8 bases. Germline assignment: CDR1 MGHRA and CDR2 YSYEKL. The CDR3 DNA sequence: TGCGCCAGCAGCCAAGAGGGCGGGTATTCACCCCTCCACTTT. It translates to CASSQEGGYSPLHF.

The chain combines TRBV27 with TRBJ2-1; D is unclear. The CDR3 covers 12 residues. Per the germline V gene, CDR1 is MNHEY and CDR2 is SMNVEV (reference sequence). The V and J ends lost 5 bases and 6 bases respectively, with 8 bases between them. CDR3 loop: CASSPHPNEQFF. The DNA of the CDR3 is TGTGCCAGCAGTCCCCACCCCAATGAGCAGTTCTTC.

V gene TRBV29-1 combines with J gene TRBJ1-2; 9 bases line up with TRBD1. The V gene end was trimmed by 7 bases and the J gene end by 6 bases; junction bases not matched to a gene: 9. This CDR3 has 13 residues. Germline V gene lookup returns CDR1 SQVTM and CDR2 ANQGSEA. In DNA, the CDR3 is TGCAGCGCACCGAATACAGGGGGCCATGGCTACACCTTC. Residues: CSAPNTGGHGYTF.

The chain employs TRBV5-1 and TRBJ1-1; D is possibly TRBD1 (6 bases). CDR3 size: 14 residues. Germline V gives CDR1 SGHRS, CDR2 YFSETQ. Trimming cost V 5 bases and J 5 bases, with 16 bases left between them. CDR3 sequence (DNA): TGCGCCAGCAGTGAGGGGGGCATGGGGACTGAAGCTTTCTTT. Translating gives CASSEGGMGTEAFF.

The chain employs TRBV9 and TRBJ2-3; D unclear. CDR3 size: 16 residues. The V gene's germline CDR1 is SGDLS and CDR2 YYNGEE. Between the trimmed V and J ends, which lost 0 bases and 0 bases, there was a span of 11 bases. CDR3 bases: TGTGCCAGCAGCGTAGAAGTGGAAGTTAGCACAGATACGCAGTATTTT. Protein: CASSVEVEVSTDTQYF.

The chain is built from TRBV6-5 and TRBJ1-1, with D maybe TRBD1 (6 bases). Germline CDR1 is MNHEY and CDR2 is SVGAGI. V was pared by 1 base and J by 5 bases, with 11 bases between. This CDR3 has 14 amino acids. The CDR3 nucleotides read TGTGCCAGCAGTTACTGGGGGGCCGGGACTGAAGCTTTCTTT. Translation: CASSYWGAGTEAFF.

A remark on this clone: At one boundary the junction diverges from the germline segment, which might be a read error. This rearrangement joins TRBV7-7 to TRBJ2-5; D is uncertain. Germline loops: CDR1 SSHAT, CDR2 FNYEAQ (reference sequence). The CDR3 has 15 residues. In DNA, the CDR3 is TGTGCTAGCAGCTTTACGTCCGGACCGCAAGAGACCCAGTACTTC. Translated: CASSFTSGPQETQYF. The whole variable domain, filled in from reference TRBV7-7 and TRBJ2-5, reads GAGVSQSPRYKVTKRGQDVTLRCDPISSHATLYWYQQALGQGPEFLTYFNYEAQPDKSGLPSDRFSAERPEGSISTLTIQRTEQRDSAMYRCASSFTSGPQETQYFGPGTRLLVL.

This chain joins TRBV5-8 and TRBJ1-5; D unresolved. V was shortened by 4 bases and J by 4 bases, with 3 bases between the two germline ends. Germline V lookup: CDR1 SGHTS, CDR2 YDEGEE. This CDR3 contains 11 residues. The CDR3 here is CASSQNQPQHF. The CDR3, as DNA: TGTGCCAGCAGCCAGAATCAGCCCCAGCATTTT.

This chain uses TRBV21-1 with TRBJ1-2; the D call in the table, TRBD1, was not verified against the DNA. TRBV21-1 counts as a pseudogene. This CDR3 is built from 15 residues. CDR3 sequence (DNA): TGTGCCAGCAGCAAATGGAAGGGGTCAAGAGAAGGCTACACCTTC. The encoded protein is CASSKWKGSREGYTF.

The CDR3 spells CASSLASWGQVNTEAFF. The CDR3 DNA reads TGTGCCAGCAGCTTAGCTTCCTGGGGACAGGTGAACACTGAAGCTTTCTTT. This chain joins TRBV7-2 and TRBJ1-1, with 8 bases that match TRBD1. From germline, CDR1 is SGHTA and CDR2 FQGNSA. There are 17 residues in the CDR3. V was clipped by 0 bases and J by 0 bases; unmatched bases: 6.